Below are 15 T cell receptor beta chains sequenced from a single sample in a study of identical twins' blood T cells. TCRdb reprocessed the 5' RACE reads with MiXCR, giving one entry per CDR3 protein. The sample includes roughly 380,000 distinct CDR3 sequences, roughly 30% seen only once; the top ten take approximately 6.6%. The material sequenced was PBMCs. The receptors here all came from a woman aged 18 to 49 in good health.

The gene calls are TRBV10-3 and TRBJ2-7; 12 nucleotides line up with TRBD2. Germline V gene sequence: CDR1 ENHRY, CDR2 SYGVKD. V gave up 6 bases and J gave up 7 bases; unmatched junction bases: 7. CDR3 length equals 14 residues. This CDR3 is CAISQTSGSWEQYF. CDR3 DNA: TGTGCCATCAGCCAGACTAGCGGGAGTTGGGAGCAGTACTTC.

The V call is TRBV20-1, the J call TRBJ2-7; 9 bases match TRBD2. CDR3 length: 14 amino acids. Germline V lookup: CDR1 DFQATT, CDR2 SNEGSKA (reference sequence). J lost 4 bases, V lost 3 bases, and 7 bases had no gene match. CDR3 sequence: CSARGSGRRYEQYF. DNA of the CDR3: TGCAGTGCTAGGGGTAGCGGGAGAAGGTACGAGCAGTACTTC.

J is TRBJ1-2 and V is TRBV19; D is uncertain. CDR3 size: 10 residues. Germline CDR1 is LNHDA and CDR2 is SQIVND (reference sequence). V was trimmed by 8 bases and J by 3 bases, leaving 4 bases between them. The CDR3 loop reads CASGYYGYTF. CDR3 bases: TGTGCCAGTGGATACTATGGCTACACCTTC.

This clonotype was seen a few times. This rearrangement joins TRBV27 to TRBJ2-7; TRBD2 might be the D (5 bases). Trimming cost V 1 base and J 3 bases, with 7 bases left between them. This CDR3 is 13 amino acids long. Germline CDR1 MNHEY, CDR2 SMNVEV (reference sequence). CDR3 in amino acids: CASSLLTNYEQYF. The DNA of the CDR3 is TGTGCCAGCAGTTTATTGACTAACTACGAGCAGTACTTC.

This rearrangement joins TRBV9 to TRBJ2-3; 11 bases match TRBD2. This CDR3 spans 15 amino acids. CDR1 and CDR2 (germline): SGDLS, YYNGEE. Trimming at V came to 4 bases and at J to 4 bases, leaving 5 bases not matched to a gene. The CDR3 here is CASSYSGGDADTQYF. The CDR3 region has the DNA TGTGCCAGCAGCTATAGCGGGGGGGACGCAGATACGCAGTATTTT.

This chain uses TRBV6-5 with TRBJ1-2; tentatively, D is TRBD1 (5 bases). This CDR3 has 13 amino acids. Germline V gene lookup returns CDR1 MNHEY and CDR2 SVGAGI. The germline V and J ends were trimmed by 6 bases and 4 bases, with 12 bases remaining between them. CDR3 coding DNA: TGTGCCAGCAGACCTACGGGACCCTATGGCTACACCTTC. It codes for CASRPTGPYGYTF.

CDR3 DNA: TGTGCCAGCAGCTCCGGACGCCCGCAGGGGGCCGCTGAAGCTTTCTTT. Its protein product is CASSSGRPQGAAEAFF. This chain links TRBV7-8 with TRBJ1-1, with 8 nucleotides matching TRBD1. The CDR3 is made up of 16 amino acids. Germline V gene sequence: CDR1 SGHVS, CDR2 FQNEAQ. Germline trimming cut 4 bases from V and 6 bases from J; bases unmatched to any gene: 13.

This clonotype was counted only a few times. V and J are TRBV2 and TRBJ1-2; D gene ambiguous. CDR3 length: 14 amino acids. V was shortened by 6 bases and J by 0 bases, with 11 bases between the two germline ends. Germline lookup yields CDR1 SNHLY and CDR2 FYNNEI. This chain's CDR3 is CASREGGANYGYTF. The DNA of the CDR3 is TGTGCCAGCAGGGAGGGTGGGGCTAACTATGGCTACACCTTC.

V gene TRBV4-1 combines with J gene TRBJ1-2; D ambiguous. Germline lookup yields CDR1 MGHRA and CDR2 YSYEKL. This CDR3 has 15 amino acids. Trimming stripped 0 bases from V and 8 bases from J, with 16 bases between. The DNA for the CDR3 is TGCGCCAGCAGCCAAGATCAAGGCGCAGGTCAGGGCTACACCTTC. Its protein is CASSQDQGAGQGYTF.

This clonotype has a handful of counts. This chain connects TRBV5-1 to TRBJ2-7; the D is unclear. The CDR3 runs 13 residues. With 0 bases removed from V and 6 bases from J, the gap between germline ends came to 10 bases. Germline CDR1 is SGHRS and CDR2 is YFSETQ. Written as DNA, the CDR3 is TGCGCCAGCAGCTTGGAACCTCTCCGCGAGCAGTACTTC. This codes for CASSLEPLREQYF.

A few counts support this clonotype. This rearrangement joins TRBV5-1 to TRBJ2-2; no reliable D call. Per germline, CDR1 SGHRS and CDR2 YFSETQ. The CDR3 is made up of 16 amino acids. V was cut by 1 base and J by 1 base, with 11 bases left in between. CDR3 coding DNA: TGCGCCAGCAGCTTGTGGCGTCGGATGAACACCGGGGAGCTGTTTTTT. Translation gives CASSLWRRMNTGELFF.

Notes on this clonotype: Germline is not matched at one junction end, which may reflect a read error. The rearrangement links TRBV5-6 to TRBJ1-2, with 7 bases lining up with TRBD1. This CDR3 has 15 residues. Germline CDR1 SGHDT, CDR2 YYEEEE. CDR3 sequence reads: CASSPIGTANYDYTF. CDR3 in DNA: TGTGCCAGCAGCCCAATCGGGACAGCTAACTATGACTACACCTTC.

This clonotype was picked up one time. An end of the junction differs from the germline gene, which may be a read error. The genes are TRBV6-2 or TRBV6-3 and TRBJ2-7; 8 bases map to TRBD1. Germline V gene sequence: CDR1 MNHEY, CDR2 SVGEGT. This CDR3 region has 13 residues. The CDR3 loop reads CTSSYRGIYEQYF. CDR3 DNA: TGTACCAGCAGTTACAGGGGGATCTACGAGCAGTACTTC.

This sequence joins TRBV6-1 and TRBJ1-1; 7 nucleotides align to TRBD1. The germline gives CDR1 MNHNS, CDR2 SASEGT. The CDR3 extends over 15 amino acids. V lost 2 bases to trimming and J lost 4 bases; unmatched junction nucleotides: 7. The CDR3 nucleotides read TGTGCCAGCAGTGAACCTAAGACAGGGACCACTGAAGCTTTCTTT. Protein: CASSEPKTGTTEAFF.

This rearrangement joins TRBV18 to TRBJ2-1; D may be TRBD1 (5 bases). Trimming stripped 3 bases from V and 6 bases from J, with 18 bases between. The CDR3 is 16 amino acids. Germline assignment: CDR1 KGHSH and CDR2 LQKENI. CDR3 sequence reads: CASSPSSLGHPNEQFF. CDR3 DNA: TGTGCCAGCTCACCCTCATCACTGGGGCACCCCAATGAGCAGTTCTTC.